This T cell receptor beta chain originates from a study of shared clonotypes between healthy human individuals. Broader study findings: Measured sharing among donors was expected to vary with sequencing depth. Rarefaction exposed incomplete sorted-subset sequencing despite large depth.

As to this clone: Its antigen is still unknown.

CD8 cells classed as naive were CD45RO-negative and positively selected for CCR7, excluding terminally differentiated effector memory CD45RA+ cells. Germline CDR1 is MNHEY and CDR2 is SMNVEV (reference sequence). Trimming stripped 0 bases from V and 4 bases from J, with 10 bases between. The CDR3 has 14 amino acids. Original methodology: Filtering differed because ImmunoSEQ produced junction-only sequences that carried no quality scores. Method: immunoSEQ multiplex PCR; TCRdb's copy keeps in-frame clones and lacks some. Clonal size and the V and J genes are those of that table, whereas D and trimming came from the DNA. The repertoire holds about 1,800,000 clones, with roughly 94% as singletons.

The sequenced material came from naive CD8+ T cells sorted from blood. The sequence was collected from a man younger than 30 in good health. V usage is TRBV27 and J usage is TRBJ2-7; D perhaps matches TRBD2 (5 bases). The CDR3 DNA follows: TGTGCCAGCAGTTTATCGTGGGCGGGTTACGAGCAGTACTTC. Translation gives CASSLSWAGYEQYF.